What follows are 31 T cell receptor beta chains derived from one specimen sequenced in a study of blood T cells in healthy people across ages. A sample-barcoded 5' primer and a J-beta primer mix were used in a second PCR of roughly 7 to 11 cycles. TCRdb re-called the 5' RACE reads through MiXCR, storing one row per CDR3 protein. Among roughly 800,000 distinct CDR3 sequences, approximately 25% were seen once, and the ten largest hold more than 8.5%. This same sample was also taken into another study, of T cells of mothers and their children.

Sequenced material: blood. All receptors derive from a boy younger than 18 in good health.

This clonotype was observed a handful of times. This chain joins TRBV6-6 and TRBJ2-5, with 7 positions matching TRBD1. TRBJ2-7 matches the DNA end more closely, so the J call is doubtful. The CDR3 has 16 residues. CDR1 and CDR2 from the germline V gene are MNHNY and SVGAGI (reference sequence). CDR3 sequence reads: CASSYGPRQGSYEQYF. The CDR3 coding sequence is TGTGCCAGCAGTTACGGCCCCCGACAGGGCTCCTACGAGCAGTACTTC.

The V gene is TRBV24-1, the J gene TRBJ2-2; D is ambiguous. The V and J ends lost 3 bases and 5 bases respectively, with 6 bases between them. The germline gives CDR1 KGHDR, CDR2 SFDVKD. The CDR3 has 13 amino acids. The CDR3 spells CATSDTLTGELFF. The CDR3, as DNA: TGTGCCACCAGTGATACATTAACCGGGGAGCTGTTTTTT.

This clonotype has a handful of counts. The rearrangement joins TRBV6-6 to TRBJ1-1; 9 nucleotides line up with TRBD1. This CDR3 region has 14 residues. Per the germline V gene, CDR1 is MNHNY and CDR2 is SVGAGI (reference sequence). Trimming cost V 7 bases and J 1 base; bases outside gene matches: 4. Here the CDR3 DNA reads TGTGCCAGCACCCCGGGACAGGGGAACACTGAAGCTTTCTTT. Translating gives CASTPGQGNTEAFF.

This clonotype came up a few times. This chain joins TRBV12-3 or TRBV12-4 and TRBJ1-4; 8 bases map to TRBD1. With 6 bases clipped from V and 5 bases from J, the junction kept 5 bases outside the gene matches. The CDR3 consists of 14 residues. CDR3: CASSPQGGNEKLFF. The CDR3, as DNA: TGTGCCAGCAGCCCACAGGGGGGAAATGAAAAACTGTTTTTT.

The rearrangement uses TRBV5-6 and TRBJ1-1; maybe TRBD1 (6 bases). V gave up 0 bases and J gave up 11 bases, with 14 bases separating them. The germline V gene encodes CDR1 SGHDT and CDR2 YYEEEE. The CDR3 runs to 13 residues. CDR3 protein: CASSLGQAMAAFF. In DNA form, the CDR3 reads TGTGCCAGCAGCTTGGGACAGGCCATGGCGGCTTTCTTT.

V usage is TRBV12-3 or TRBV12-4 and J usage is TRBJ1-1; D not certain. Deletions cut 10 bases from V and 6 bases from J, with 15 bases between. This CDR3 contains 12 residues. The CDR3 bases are TGTGCCACCTCTAGGGCGGATCCTGAAGCTTTCTTT. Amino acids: CATSRADPEAFF.

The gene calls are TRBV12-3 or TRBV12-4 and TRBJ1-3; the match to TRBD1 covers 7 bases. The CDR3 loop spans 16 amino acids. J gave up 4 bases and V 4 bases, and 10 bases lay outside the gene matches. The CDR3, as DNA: TGTGCCAGCAGTTCCCCGACAGGGTATGACGGAAACACCATATATTTT. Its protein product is CASSSPTGYDGNTIYF.

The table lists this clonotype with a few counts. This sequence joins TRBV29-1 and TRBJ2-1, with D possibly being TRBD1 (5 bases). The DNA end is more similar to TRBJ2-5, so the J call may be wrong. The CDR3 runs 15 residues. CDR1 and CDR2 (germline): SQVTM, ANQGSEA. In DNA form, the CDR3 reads TGCAGCGCCGGGTATCGGGCAGAAGGGGAAGAGACCCAGTACTTC. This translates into CSAGYRAEGEETQYF.

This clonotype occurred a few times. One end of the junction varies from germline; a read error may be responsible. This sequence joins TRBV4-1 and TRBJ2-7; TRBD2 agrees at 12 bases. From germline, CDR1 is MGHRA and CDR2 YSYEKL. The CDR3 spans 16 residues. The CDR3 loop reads CTSSLSTGLAGREQYF. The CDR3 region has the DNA TGCACCAGCAGCCTGAGTACCGGACTAGCGGGACGCGAGCAGTACTTC.

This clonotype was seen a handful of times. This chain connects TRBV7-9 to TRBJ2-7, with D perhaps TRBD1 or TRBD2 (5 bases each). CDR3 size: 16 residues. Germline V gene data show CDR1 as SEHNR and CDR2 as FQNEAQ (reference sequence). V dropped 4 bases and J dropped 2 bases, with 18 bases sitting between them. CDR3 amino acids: CASSSISGALPYEQYF. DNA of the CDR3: TGTGCCAGCAGCTCCATCTCCGGGGCACTCCCCTACGAGCAGTACTTC.

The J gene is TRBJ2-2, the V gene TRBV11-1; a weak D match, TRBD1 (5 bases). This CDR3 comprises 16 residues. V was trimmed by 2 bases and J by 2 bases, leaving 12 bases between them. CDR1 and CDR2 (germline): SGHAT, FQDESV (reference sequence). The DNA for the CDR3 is TGTGCCAGCAGCTTACGTGACAGAATTAACACCGGGGAGCTGTTTTTT. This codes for CASSLRDRINTGELFF. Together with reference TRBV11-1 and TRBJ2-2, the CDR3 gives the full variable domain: EAEVAQSPRYKITEKSQAVAFWCDPISGHATLYWYRQILGQGPELLVQFQDESVVDDSQLPKDRFSAERLKGVDSTLKIQPAELGDSAMYLCASSLRDRINTGELFFGEGSRLTVL.

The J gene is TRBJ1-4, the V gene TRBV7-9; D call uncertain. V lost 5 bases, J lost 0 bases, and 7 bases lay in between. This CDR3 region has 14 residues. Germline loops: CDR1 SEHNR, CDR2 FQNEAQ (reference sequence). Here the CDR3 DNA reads TGTGCCAGCAGCCGCGATGCAACTAATGAAAAACTGTTTTTT. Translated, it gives CASSRDATNEKLFF.

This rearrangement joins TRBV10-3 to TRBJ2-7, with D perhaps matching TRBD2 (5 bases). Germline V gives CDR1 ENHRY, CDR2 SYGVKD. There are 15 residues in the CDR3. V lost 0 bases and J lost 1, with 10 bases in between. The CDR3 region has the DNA TGTGCCATCAGTGAGTCGGACTCGACTTCCTACGAGCAGTACTTC. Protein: CAISESDSTSYEQYF.

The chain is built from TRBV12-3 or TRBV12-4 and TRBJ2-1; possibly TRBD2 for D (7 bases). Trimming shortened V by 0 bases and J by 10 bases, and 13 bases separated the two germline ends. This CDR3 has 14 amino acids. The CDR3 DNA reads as TGTGCCAGCAGTTTAGCGGGGGGGCCGGGCGAGCAGTTCTTC. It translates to CASSLAGGPGEQFF.

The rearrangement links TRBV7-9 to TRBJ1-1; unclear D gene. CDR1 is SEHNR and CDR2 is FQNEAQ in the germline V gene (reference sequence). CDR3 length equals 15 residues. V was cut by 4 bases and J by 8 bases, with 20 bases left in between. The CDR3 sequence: CASSSLPGRASEAFF. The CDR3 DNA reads TGTGCCAGCAGCTCCCTACCCGGACGGGCGTCGGAAGCTTTCTTT. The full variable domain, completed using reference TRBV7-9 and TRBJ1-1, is DTGVSQNPRHKITKRGQNVTFRCDPISEHNRLYWYRQTLGQGPEFLTYFQNEAQLEKSRLLSDRFSAERPKGSFSTLEIQRTEQGDSAMYLCASSSLPGRASEAFFGQGTRLTVV.

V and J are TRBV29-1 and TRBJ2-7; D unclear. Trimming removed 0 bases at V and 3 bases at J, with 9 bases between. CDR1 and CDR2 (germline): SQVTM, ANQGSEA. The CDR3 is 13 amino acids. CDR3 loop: CSVEDFQDYEQYF. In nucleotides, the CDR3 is TGCAGCGTTGAAGATTTCCAGGACTACGAGCAGTACTTC.

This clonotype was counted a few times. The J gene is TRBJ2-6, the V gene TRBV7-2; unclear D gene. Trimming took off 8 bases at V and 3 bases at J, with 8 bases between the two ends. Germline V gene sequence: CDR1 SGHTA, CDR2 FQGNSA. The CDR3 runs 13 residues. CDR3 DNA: TGTGCCAGCGGGCCTTATGGGGCCAACGTCCTGACTTTC. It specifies CASGPYGANVLTF.

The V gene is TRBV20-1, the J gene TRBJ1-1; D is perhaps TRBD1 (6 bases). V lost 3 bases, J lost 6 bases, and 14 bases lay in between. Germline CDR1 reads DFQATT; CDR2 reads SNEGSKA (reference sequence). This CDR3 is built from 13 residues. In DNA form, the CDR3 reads TGCAGTGCTAGCCTACAGGGAGGGGCTGAAGCTTTCTTT. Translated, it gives CSASLQGGAEAFF.

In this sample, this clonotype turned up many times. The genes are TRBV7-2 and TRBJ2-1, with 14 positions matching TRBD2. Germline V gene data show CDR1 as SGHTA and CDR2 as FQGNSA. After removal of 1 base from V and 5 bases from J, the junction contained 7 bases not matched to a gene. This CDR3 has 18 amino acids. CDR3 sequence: CASSLEGTSGRFHNEQFF. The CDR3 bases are TGTGCCAGCAGCTTAGAAGGGACTAGCGGGAGATTCCACAATGAGCAGTTCTTC. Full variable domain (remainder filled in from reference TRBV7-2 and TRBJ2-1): GAGVSQSPSNKVTEKGKDVELRCDPISGHTALYWYRQSLGQGLEFLIYFQGNSAPDKSGLPSDRFSAERTGGSVSTLTIQRTQQEDSAVYLCASSLEGTSGRFHNEQFFGPGTRLTVL.

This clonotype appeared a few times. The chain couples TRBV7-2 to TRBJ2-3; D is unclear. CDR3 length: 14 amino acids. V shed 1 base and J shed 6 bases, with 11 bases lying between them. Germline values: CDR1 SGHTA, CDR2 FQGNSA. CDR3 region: CASSLDGASDTQYF. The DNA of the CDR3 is TGTGCCAGCAGCTTAGATGGAGCTTCCGATACGCAGTATTTT.

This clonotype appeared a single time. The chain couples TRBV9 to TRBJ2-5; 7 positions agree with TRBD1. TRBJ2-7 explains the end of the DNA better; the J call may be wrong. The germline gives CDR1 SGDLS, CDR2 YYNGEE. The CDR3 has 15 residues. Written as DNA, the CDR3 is TGTGCCAGCAGCGCCAGAGGGACAGAGGCCTACGAGCAGTACTTC. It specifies CASSARGTEAYEQYF.

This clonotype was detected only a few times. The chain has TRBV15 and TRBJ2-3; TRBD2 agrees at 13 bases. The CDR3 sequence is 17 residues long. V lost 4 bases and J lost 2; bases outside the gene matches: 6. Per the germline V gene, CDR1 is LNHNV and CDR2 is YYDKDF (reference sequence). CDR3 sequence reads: CATSTGTSGEYTDTQYF. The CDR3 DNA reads TGTGCCACCAGCACCGGGACTAGCGGGGAATACACAGATACGCAGTATTTT.

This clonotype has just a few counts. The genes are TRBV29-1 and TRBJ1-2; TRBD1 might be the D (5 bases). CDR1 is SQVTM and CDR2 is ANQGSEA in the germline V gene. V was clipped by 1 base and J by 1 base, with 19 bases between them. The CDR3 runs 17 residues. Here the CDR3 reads CSVEGPGDSQINYGYTF. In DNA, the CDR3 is TGCAGCGTTGAAGGACCGGGAGACAGTCAGATTAACTATGGCTACACCTTC.

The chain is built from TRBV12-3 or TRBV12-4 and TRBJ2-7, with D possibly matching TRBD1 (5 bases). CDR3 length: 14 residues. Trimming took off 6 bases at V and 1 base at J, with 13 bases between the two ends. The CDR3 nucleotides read TGTGCCAGCAGCTCAGGGAAAATTTCCTACGAGCAGTACTTC. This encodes CASSSGKISYEQYF.

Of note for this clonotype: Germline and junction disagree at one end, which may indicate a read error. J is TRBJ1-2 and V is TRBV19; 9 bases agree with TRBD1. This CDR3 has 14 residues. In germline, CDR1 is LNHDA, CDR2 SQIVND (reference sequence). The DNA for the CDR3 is TGTACCAGTAGAGTAACAGGGGGCGGAACTGGCTACACCTTC. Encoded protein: CTSRVTGGGTGYTF.

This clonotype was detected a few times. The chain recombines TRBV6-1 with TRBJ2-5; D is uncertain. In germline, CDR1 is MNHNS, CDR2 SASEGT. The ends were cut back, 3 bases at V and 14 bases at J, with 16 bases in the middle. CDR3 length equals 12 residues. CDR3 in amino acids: CASSDKDRRSYF. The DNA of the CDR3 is TGTGCCAGCAGTGATAAGGACCGCCGGAGTTACTTC.

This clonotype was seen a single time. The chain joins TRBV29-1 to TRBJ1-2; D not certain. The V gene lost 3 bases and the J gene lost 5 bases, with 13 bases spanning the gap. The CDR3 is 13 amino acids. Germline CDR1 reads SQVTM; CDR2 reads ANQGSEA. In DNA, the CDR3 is TGCAGCGTTGATAGTGACAACCAGTATGGCTACACCTTC. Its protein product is CSVDSDNQYGYTF.

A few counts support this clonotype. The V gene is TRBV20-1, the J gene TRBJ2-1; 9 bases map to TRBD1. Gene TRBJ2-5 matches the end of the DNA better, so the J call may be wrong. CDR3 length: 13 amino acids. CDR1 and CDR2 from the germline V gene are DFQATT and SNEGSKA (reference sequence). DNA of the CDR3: TGCAGTGCCGTGTTACAGGGGGCGAGGACCCAGTACTTC. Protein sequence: CSAVLQGARTQYF.

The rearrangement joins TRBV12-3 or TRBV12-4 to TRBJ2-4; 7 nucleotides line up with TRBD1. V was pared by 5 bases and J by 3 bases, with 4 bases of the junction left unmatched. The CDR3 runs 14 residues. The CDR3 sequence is CASSIWDSKNIQYF. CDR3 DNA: TGTGCCAGCAGTATATGGGACAGCAAAAACATTCAGTACTTC.

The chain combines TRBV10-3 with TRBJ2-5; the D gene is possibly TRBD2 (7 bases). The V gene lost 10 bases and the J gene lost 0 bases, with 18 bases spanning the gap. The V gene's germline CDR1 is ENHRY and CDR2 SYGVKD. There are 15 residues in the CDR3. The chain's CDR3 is CATMGRGANQETQYF. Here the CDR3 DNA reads TGTGCCACCATGGGCCGGGGGGCCAACCAAGAGACCCAGTACTTC.

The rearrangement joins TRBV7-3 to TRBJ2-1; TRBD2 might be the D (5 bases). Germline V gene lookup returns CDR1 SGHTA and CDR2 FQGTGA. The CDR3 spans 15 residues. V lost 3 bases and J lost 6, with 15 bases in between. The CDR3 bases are TGTGCCAGCAGCTTCCGGGCTAGCATCTCCAATGAGCAGTTCTTC. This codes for CASSFRASISNEQFF.